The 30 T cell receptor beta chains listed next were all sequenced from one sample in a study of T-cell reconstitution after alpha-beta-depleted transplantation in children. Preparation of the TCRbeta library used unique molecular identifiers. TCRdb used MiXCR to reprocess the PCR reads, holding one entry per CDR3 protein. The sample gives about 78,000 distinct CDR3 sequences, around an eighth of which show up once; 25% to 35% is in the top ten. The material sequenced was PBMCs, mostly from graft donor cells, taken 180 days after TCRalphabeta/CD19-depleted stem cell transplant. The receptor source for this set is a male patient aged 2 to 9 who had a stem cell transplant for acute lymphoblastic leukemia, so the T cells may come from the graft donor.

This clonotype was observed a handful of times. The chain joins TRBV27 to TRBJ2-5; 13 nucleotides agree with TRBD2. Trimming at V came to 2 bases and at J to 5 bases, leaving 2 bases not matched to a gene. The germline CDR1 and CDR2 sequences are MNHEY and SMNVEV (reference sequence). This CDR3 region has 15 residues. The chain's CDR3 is CASSLKTSGRETQYF. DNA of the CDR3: TGTGCCAGCAGTTTAAAGACTAGCGGGAGGGAGACCCAGTACTTC.

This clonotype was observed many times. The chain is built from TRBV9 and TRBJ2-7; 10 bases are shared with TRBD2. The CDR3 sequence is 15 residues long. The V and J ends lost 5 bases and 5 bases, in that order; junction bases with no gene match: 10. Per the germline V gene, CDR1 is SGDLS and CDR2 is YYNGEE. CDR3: CASSPLAGGKDEQYF. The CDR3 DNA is TGTGCCAGCAGTCCCTTAGCGGGAGGTAAGGACGAGCAGTACTTC.

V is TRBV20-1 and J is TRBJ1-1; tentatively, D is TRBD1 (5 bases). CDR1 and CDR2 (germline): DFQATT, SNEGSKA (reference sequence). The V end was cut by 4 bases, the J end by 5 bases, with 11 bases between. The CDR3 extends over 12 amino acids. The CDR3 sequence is CSAKSGRTEAFF. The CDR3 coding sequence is TGCAGTGCTAAGTCAGGGAGGACTGAAGCTTTCTTT.

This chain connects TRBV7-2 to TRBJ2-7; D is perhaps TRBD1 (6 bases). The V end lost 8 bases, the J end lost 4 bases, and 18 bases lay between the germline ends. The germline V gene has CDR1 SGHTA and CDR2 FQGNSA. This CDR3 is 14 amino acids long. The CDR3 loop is CASGYRAAEYEQYF. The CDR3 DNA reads TGTGCCAGCGGTTACAGGGCGGCGGAATACGAGCAGTACTTC. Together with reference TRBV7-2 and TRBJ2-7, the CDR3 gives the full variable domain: GAGVSQSPSNKVTEKGKDVELRCDPISGHTALYWYRQSLGQGLEFLIYFQGNSAPDKSGLPSDRFSAERTGGSVSTLTIQRTQQEDSAVYLCASGYRAAEYEQYFGPGTRLTVT.

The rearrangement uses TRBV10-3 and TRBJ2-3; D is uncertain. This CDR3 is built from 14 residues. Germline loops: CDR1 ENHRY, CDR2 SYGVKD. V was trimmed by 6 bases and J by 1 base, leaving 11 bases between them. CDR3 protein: CAISRSKGTDTQYF. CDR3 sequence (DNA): TGTGCCATCAGCCGGTCCAAGGGCACAGATACGCAGTATTTT.

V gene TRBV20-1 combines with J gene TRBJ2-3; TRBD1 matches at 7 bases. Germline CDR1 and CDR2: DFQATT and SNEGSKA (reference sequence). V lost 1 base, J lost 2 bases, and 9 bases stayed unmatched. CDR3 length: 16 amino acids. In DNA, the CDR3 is TGCAGTGCTAGAGTGCCAGGGGGTTTTAACACAGATACGCAGTATTTT. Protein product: CSARVPGGFNTDTQYF.

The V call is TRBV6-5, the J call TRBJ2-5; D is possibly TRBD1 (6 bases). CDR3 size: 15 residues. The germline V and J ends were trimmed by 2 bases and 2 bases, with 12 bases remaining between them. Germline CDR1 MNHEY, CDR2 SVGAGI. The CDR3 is CASSYRIGTQETQYF. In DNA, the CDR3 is TGTGCCAGCAGTTACCGTATCGGGACACAAGAGACCCAGTACTTC.

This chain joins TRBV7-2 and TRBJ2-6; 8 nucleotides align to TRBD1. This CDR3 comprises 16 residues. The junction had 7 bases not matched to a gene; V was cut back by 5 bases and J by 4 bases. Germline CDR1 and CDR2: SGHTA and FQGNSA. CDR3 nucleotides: TGTGCCAGCAGCCCTAGGACAGGGAAGGGGGCCAACGTCCTGACTTTC. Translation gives CASSPRTGKGANVLTF.

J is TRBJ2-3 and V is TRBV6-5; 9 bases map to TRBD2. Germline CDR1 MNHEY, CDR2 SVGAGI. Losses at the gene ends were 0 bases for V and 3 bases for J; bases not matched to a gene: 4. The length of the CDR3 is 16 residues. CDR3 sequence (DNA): TGTGCCAGCAGTTACTCGGCGGGAGGGGGTACAGATACGCAGTATTTT. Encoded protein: CASSYSAGGGTDTQYF.

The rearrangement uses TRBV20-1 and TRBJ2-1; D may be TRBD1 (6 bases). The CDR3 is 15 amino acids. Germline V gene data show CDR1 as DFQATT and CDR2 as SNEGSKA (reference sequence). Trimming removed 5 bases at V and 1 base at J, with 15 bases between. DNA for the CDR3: TGCAGTGCTCCAAAAGGACAGCCATCCTACAATGAGCAGTTCTTC. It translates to CSAPKGQPSYNEQFF.

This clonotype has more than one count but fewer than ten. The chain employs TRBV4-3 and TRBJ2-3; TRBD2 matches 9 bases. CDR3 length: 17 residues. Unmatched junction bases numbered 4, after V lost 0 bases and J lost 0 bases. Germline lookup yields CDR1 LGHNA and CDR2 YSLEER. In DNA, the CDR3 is TGCGCCAGCAGCCAAGATCCGGGACTAGCTAGCACAGATACGCAGTATTTT. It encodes CASSQDPGLASTDTQYF.

CDR3 sequence reads: CASSPERAGEQYF. For the CDR3, the DNA is TGCGCCAGCAGCCCTGAGAGGGCAGGGGAGCAGTACTTC. This chain uses TRBV5-1 with TRBJ2-7; D tentatively reads TRBD1 or TRBD2 (5 bases each). There are 13 residues in the CDR3. V lost 4 bases and J lost 7, with 15 bases in between. Germline V CDR1 and CDR2: SGHRS, YFSETQ.

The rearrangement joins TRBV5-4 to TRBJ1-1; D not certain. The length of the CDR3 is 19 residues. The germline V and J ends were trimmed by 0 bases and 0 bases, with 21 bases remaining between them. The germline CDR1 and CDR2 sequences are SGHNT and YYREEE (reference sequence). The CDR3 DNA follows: TGTGCCAGCAGCTTGGGACCAGGAGCGGCCCTTATGATGAACACTGAAGCTTTCTTT. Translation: CASSLGPGAALMMNTEAFF. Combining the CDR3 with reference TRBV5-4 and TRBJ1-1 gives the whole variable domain ETGVTQSPTHLIKTRGQQVTLRCSSQSGHNTVSWYQQALGQGPQFIFQYYREEENGRGNFPPRFSGLQFPNYSSELNVNALELDDSALYLCASSLGPGAALMMNTEAFFGQGTRLTVV.

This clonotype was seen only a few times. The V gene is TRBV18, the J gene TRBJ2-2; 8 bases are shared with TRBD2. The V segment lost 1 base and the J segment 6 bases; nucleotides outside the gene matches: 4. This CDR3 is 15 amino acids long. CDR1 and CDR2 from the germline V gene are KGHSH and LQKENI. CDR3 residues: CASSPLAGLAGELFF. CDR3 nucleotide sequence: TGTGCCAGCTCACCACTAGCGGGGTTGGCCGGGGAGCTGTTTTTT.

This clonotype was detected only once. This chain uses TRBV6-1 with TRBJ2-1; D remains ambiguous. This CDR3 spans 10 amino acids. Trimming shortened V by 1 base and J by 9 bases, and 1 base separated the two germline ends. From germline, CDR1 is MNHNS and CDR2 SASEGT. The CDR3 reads CASSEVEQFF. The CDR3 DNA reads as TGTGCCAGCAGTGAAGTTGAGCAGTTCTTC.

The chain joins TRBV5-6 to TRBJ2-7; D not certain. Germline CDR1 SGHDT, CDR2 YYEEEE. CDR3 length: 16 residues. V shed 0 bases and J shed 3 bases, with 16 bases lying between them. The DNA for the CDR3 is TGTGCCAGCAGCTTGGCAAAGGACCGGCCGCACTACGAGCAGTACTTC. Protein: CASSLAKDRPHYEQYF. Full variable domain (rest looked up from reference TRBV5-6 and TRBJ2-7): DAGVTQSPTHLIKTRGQQVTLRCSPKSGHDTVSWYQQALGQGPQFIFQYYEEEERQRGNFPDRFSGHQFPNYSSELNVNALLLGDSALYLCASSLAKDRPHYEQYFGPGTRLTVT.

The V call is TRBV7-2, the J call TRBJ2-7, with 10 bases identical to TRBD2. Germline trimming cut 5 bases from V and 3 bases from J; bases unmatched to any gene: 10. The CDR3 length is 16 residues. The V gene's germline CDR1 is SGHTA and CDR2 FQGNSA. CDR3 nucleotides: TGTGCCAGCAGCCCCTTGGGAGCGGGGGGGTTCTACGAGCAGTACTTC. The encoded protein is CASSPLGAGGFYEQYF.

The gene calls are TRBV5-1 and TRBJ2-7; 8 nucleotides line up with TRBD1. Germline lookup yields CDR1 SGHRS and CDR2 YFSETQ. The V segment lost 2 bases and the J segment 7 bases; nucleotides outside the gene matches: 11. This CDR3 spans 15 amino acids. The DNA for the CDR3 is TGCGCCAGCAGCTTTTTTAGGACAGGGCAAAGGGAGCAGTACTTC. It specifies CASSFFRTGQREQYF. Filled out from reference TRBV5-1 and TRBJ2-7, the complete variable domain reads KAGVTQTPRYLIKTRGQQVTLSCSPISGHRSVSWYQQTPGQGLQFLFEYFSETQRNKGNFPGRFSGRQFSNSRSEMNVSTLELGDSALYLCASSFFRTGQREQYFGPGTRLTVT.

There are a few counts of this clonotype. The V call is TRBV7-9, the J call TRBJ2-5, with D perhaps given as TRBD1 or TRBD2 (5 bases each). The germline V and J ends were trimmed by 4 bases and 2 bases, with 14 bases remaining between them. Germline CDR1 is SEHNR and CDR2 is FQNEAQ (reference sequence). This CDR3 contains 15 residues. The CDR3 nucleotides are TGTGCCAGCAGCTCGGGACGGTTATTACAAGAGACCCAGTACTTC. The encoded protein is CASSSGRLLQETQYF. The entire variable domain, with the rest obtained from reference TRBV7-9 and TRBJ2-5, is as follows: DTGVSQNPRHKITKRGQNVTFRCDPISEHNRLYWYRQTLGQGPEFLTYFQNEAQLEKSRLLSDRFSAERPKGSFSTLEIQRTEQGDSAMYLCASSSGRLLQETQYFGPGTRLLVL.

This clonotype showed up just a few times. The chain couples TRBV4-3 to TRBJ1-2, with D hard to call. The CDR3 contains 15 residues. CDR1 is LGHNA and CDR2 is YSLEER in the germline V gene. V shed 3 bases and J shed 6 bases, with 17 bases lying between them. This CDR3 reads CASSQGKWVPHGYTF. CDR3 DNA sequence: TGCGCCAGCAGCCAGGGGAAATGGGTCCCTCATGGCTACACCTTC.

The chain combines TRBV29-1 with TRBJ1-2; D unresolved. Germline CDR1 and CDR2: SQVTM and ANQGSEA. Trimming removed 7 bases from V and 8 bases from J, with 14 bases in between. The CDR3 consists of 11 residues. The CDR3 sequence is CSDYDSVGYTF. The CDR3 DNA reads TGCAGCGATTACGACTCTGTAGGCTACACCTTC.

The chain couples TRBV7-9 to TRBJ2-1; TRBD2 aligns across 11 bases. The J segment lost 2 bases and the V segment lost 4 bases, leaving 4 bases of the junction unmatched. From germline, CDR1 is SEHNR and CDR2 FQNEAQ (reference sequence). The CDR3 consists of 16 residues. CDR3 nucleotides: TGTGCCAGCAGCTCCTTAGCGGGGGGGCCCTACAATGAGCAGTTCTTC. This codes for CASSSLAGGPYNEQFF.

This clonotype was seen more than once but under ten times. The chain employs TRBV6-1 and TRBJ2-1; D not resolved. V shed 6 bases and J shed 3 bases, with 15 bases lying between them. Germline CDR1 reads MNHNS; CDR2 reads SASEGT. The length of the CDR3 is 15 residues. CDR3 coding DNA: TGTGCCAGCAGCCCTGAACCTCAAGGCTACAATGAGCAGTTCTTC. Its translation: CASSPEPQGYNEQFF.

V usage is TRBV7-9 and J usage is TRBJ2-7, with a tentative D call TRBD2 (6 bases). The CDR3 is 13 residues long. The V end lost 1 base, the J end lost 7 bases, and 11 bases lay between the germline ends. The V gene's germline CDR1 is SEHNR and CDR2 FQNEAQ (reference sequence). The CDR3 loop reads CASSLGAGWEQYF. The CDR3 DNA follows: TGTGCCAGCAGCTTAGGAGCGGGTTGGGAGCAGTACTTC.

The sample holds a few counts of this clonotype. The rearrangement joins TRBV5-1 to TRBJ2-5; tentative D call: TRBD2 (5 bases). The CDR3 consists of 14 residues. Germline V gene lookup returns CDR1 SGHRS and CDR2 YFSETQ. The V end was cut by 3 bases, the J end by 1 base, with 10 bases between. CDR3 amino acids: CASSWGAVQETQYF. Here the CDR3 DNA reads TGCGCCAGCAGCTGGGGAGCGGTCCAAGAGACCCAGTACTTC.

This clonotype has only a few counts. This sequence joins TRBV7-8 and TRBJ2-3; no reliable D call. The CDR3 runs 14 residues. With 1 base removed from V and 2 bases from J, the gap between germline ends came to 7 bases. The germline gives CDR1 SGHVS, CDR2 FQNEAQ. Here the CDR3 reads CASSLEVFTDTQYF. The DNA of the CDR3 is TGTGCCAGCAGCTTAGAGGTTTTCACAGATACGCAGTATTTT.

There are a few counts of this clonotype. CDR3 sequence reads: CASNVRGAKEQYF. Here the CDR3 DNA reads TGTGCCAGCAATGTCAGGGGCGCAAAGGAGCAGTACTTC. V is TRBV12-3 or TRBV12-4 and J is TRBJ2-7, with a tentative D call TRBD1 (6 bases). V lost 7 bases, J lost 7 bases, and 17 bases lay in between. The CDR3 consists of 13 residues.

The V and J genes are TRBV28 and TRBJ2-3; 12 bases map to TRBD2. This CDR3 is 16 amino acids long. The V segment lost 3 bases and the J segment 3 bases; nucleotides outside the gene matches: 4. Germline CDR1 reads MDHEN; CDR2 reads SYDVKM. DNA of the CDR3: TGTGCCAGCAGTTTTGTACTAGCGGGAGGAACAGATACGCAGTATTTT. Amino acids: CASSFVLAGGTDTQYF.

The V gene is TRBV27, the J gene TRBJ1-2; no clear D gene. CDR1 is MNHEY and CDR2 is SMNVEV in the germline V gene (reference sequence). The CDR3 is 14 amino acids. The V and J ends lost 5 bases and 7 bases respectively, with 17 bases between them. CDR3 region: CASSPVVERRGYTF. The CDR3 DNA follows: TGTGCCAGCAGTCCAGTGGTCGAGCGGCGTGGCTACACCTTC.

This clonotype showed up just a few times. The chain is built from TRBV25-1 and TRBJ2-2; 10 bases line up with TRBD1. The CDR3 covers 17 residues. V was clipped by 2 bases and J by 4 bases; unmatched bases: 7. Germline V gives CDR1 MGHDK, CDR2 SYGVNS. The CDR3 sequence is CASSELTGGEGTGELFF. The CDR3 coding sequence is TGTGCCAGCAGTGAACTGACAGGGGGCGAGGGCACCGGGGAGCTGTTTTTT.